This T cell receptor beta chain was identified in a study of shared T cell receptors in the human thymus. Germline CDR1 reads LNHDA; CDR2 reads SQIVND (reference sequence). V was shortened by 4 bases and J by 0 bases, with 10 bases between the two germline ends. This CDR3 is built from 14 residues. Data came from immunoSEQ multiplex PCR; TCRdb stores just in-frame clones and leaves some out. There are about 380,000 clones in the sample; over 90% occur only once, and about 0.02% lies in the top ten. The V and J genes are TRBV19 and TRBJ2-7; D tentatively reads TRBD1 or TRBD2 (6 bases each). Input material: thymocytes. This sequence originates from a human donor. CDR3 loop: CASSRRGSSYEQYF. The CDR3, as DNA: TGTGCCAGTAGTAGGAGGGGGAGCTCCTACGAGCAGTACTTC.